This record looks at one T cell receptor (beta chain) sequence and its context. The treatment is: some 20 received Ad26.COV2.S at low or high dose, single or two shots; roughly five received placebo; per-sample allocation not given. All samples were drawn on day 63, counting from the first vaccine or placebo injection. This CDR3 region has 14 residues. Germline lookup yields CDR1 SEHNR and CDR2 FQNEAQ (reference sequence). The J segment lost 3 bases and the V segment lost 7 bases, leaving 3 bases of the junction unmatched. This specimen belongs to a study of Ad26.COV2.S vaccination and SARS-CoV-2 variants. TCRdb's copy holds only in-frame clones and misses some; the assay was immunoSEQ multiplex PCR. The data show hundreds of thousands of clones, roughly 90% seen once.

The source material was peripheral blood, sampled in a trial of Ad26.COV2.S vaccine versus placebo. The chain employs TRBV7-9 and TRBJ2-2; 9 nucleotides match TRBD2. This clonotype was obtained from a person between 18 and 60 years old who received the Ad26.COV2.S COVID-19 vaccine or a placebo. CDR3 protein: CASMGLADTGELFF. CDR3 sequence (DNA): TGTGCCAGCATGGGACTAGCAGACACCGGGGAGCTGTTTTTT.